This passage covers 15 T cell receptor beta chains from one sample sequenced in a study of T cell responses to AZD1222 COVID-19 vaccine. The repertoire was sequenced with immunoSEQ multiplex PCR; TCRdb's copy has only in-frame clones and lacks some. The sample holds 88,000 or so clones; 70% to 90% are singletons and the top ten take less than 5%. This specimen was peripheral blood, taken 28 days after the second AZD1222 dose. These TCRs come from an adult who received the AZD1222 COVID-19 vaccine.

The rearrangement links TRBV5-4 to TRBJ2-1; D possibly corresponds to TRBD2 (5 bases). V was trimmed by 5 bases and J by 0 bases, leaving 9 bases between them. This CDR3 is 14 amino acids long. CDR1 is SGHNT and CDR2 is YYREEE in the germline V gene (reference sequence). The CDR3 nucleotides are TGTGCCAGCAGTCGCAGCGGCTCCTACAATGAGCAGTTCTTC. Residues: CASSRSGSYNEQFF.

The rearrangement joins TRBV19 to TRBJ1-4; D perhaps matches TRBD1 (6 bases). The germline gives CDR1 LNHDA, CDR2 SQIVND (reference sequence). The CDR3 sequence is 15 residues long. V was trimmed by 4 bases and J by 6 bases, leaving 15 bases between them. The CDR3 DNA follows: TGTGCCAGTAGTAGGACACGGGGGCGGGATGAAAAACTGTTTTTT. Protein product: CASSRTRGRDEKLFF.

The rearrangement links TRBV11-2 to TRBJ2-2; 8 bases are shared with TRBD2. The germline gives CDR1 SGHAT, CDR2 FQNNGV. There are 17 residues in the CDR3. The ends lost 0 bases at V and 0 bases at J; junction bases unmatched: 3. The DNA of the CDR3 is TGTGCCAGCAGCTTAGATTGGCGGGGGGCGAACACCGGGGAGCTGTTTTTT. Protein product: CASSLDWRGANTGELFF.

J is TRBJ2-1 and V is TRBV7-6; perhaps TRBD2 as D (6 bases). Germline values: CDR1 SGHVS, CDR2 FNYEAQ. Trimming shortened V by 1 base and J by 6 bases, and 13 bases separated the two germline ends. The CDR3 extends over 15 amino acids. This chain's CDR3 is CASSLDSLATNEQFF. CDR3 nucleotides: TGTGCCAGCAGCTTAGATTCTCTAGCGACCAATGAGCAGTTCTTC.

This chain joins TRBV5-8 and TRBJ2-5; no clear D gene. CDR3 length: 13 residues. Trimming pared 1 base from V and 5 bases from J, leaving 9 bases between. CDR1 SGHTS and CDR2 YDEGEE come from the germline V gene. The CDR3: CASSLLNGETQYF. The CDR3 DNA reads as TGTGCCAGCAGCTTGCTAAACGGGGAGACCCAGTACTTC.

V usage is TRBV6-5 and J usage is TRBJ1-6, with D possibly being TRBD1 (5 bases). The CDR3 runs 12 residues. V was clipped by 7 bases and J by 13 bases, with 14 bases between them. Looked up from germline, CDR1 is MNHEY and CDR2 is SVGAGI. The CDR3 protein is CASTDRGNPLHF. The CDR3 bases are TGTGCCAGCACCGACCGGGGGAATCCCCTCCACTTT.

This clone occurred once. The genes are TRBV7-8 and TRBJ1-6; 10 nucleotides line up with TRBD1. CDR3 length equals 15 residues. The V gene's germline CDR1 is SGHVS and CDR2 FQNEAQ. The V gene end was trimmed by 5 bases and the J gene end by 11 bases; junction bases not matched to a gene: 9. The CDR3 region is CASSRDRGRGAPLHF. The CDR3, as DNA: TGTGCCAGCAGCCGGGACAGGGGACGAGGGGCACCCCTCCACTTT.

The chain recombines TRBV2 with TRBJ2-3; no definite D call. Trimming removed 5 bases at V and 6 bases at J, with 12 bases between. Looked up from germline, CDR1 is SNHLY and CDR2 is FYNNEI. This CDR3 is 13 amino acids long. The CDR3 region is CASSLTLPDTQYF. CDR3 coding DNA: TGTGCCAGCAGTTTGACATTGCCGGATACGCAGTATTTT. Using reference TRBV2 and TRBJ2-3 for the parts outside the CDR3, the full variable domain is EPEVTQTPSHQVTQMGQEVILRCVPISNHLYFYWYRQILGQKVEFLVSFYNNEISEKSEIFDDQFSVERPDGSNFTLKIRSTKLEDSAMYFCASSLTLPDTQYFGPGTRLTVL.

The CDR3: CASRSGGTTNEKLFF. The CDR3 coding sequence is TGCGCCAGCAGATCAGGGGGAACAACTAATGAAAAACTGTTTTTT. The V and J genes are TRBV5-1 and TRBJ1-4; 7 nucleotides line up with TRBD1. V trimming: 5 bases; J trimming: 0 bases; junction bases outside the gene matches: 4. Germline values: CDR1 SGHRS, CDR2 YFSETQ. The CDR3 has 15 amino acids.

This clone was seen only a few times. The V gene is TRBV6-5, the J gene TRBJ1-1; tentative D call: TRBD1 (6 bases). Between the trimmed V and J ends, which lost 8 bases and 5 bases, there was a span of 18 bases. Germline V gene lookup returns CDR1 MNHEY and CDR2 SVGAGI. The length of the CDR3 is 14 residues. CDR3: CASGEPGARTEAFF. CDR3 sequence (DNA): TGTGCCAGCGGGGAGCCAGGGGCGAGGACTGAAGCTTTCTTT.

The chain links TRBV12-5 to TRBJ2-2, with a tentative D call TRBD1 (6 bases). The CDR3 is 17 amino acids. Germline CDR1 reads LGHNT; CDR2 reads FRNRAP. With 0 bases removed from V and 5 bases from J, the gap between germline ends came to 16 bases. The CDR3 region has the DNA TGTGCTAGTGGTTTGGTGCTCCCCGGACAGCAAACCGGGGAGCTGTTTTTT. Protein sequence: CASGLVLPGQQTGELFF.

The chain uses TRBV5-1 and TRBJ1-2, with D tentatively TRBD1 (5 bases). The V gene's germline CDR1 is SGHRS and CDR2 YFSETQ. This CDR3 has 14 residues. V lost 4 bases to trimming and J lost 6 bases, with 16 bases between them. The DNA of the CDR3 is TGCGCCAGCAGCCCAGGTAGGCAGGGCGATGGCTACACCTTC. Translation: CASSPGRQGDGYTF. Together with reference TRBV5-1 and TRBJ1-2, the CDR3 gives the full variable domain: KAGVTQTPRYLIKTRGQQVTLSCSPISGHRSVSWYQQTPGQGLQFLFEYFSETQRNKGNFPGRFSGRQFSNSRSEMNVSTLELGDSALYLCASSPGRQGDGYTFGSGTRLTVV.

This clone was observed a single time. The chain employs TRBV2 and TRBJ1-2; tentative D call: TRBD1 (6 bases). Per germline, CDR1 SNHLY and CDR2 FYNNEI. The length of the CDR3 is 14 residues. V was trimmed by 5 bases and J by 0 bases, leaving 10 bases between them. CDR3 DNA sequence: TGTGCCAGCAGTAGGACAGTGACTAACTATGGCTACACCTTC. Its protein product is CASSRTVTNYGYTF.

The chain employs TRBV11-3 and TRBJ1-3; 7 bases are shared with TRBD1. The germline V gene has CDR1 SGHNT and CDR2 YENEEA. The V segment lost 0 bases and the J segment 0 bases; nucleotides outside the gene matches: 8. This CDR3 has 18 amino acids. CDR3 loop: CASSLEGTVNHSGNTIYF. Here the CDR3 DNA reads TGTGCCAGCAGCTTAGAAGGGACAGTTAACCACTCTGGAAACACCATATATTTT.

This clone was detected once. The V and J genes are TRBV11-2 and TRBJ2-1; tentative D call: TRBD1 (6 bases). CDR1 is SGHAT and CDR2 is FQNNGV in the germline V gene. The CDR3 contains 13 residues. V lost 6 bases, J lost 1 base, and 7 bases lay in between. CDR3 bases: TGTGCCAGCAGACAGGGTTCCTACAATGAGCAGTTCTTC. This gives the protein CASRQGSYNEQFF.